Presented here are 16 T cell receptor beta chains from one specimen sequenced in a study of Graves' ophthalmopathy and Graves' hyperthyroidism. RNA transcripts were the template, and TCR beta CDR3 regions were amplified from them. An initial RT-PCR round employing HTBI primers preceded a second-round multiplex PCR. MiXCR, run by TCRdb on the multiplex PCR reads, gives a single entry per CDR3 protein. The data hold 600,000 to 950,000 distinct CDR3 sequences, with roughly 40% observed a single time. The sample consisted of peripheral blood. Every receptor here comes from an adult man with Graves' ophthalmopathy.

The rearrangement joins TRBV4-2 to TRBJ1-1; a weak D match, TRBD1 (6 bases). CDR3 length equals 14 residues. Per germline, CDR1 LGHNA and CDR2 YNFKEQ. V lost 4 bases to trimming and J lost 4 bases, with 13 bases between them. CDR3 in amino acids: CASSRKDRSTEAFF. In DNA, the CDR3 is TGTGCCAGCAGCCGGAAGGACAGAAGCACTGAAGCTTTCTTT.

This clonotype was counted ten times or more. This chain connects TRBV10-1 to TRBJ2-7; D remains ambiguous. Trimming removed 4 bases from V and 3 bases from J, with 13 bases in between. Germline CDR1 is WNHNN and CDR2 is SYGVQD (reference sequence). The CDR3 totals 14 residues. CDR3 residues: CASSAGDPYYEQYF. The CDR3 DNA is TGCGCCAGCAGTGCTGGAGACCCCTACTACGAGCAGTACTTC.

This clonotype was counted many times. The chain employs TRBV15 and TRBJ1-1; no reliable D call. Germline V gene data show CDR1 as LNHNV and CDR2 as YYDKDF (reference sequence). The V end lost 1 base, the J end lost 3 bases, and 6 bases lay between the germline ends. The CDR3 is made up of 13 amino acids. CDR3: CATSRGRDTEAFF. The CDR3 coding sequence is TGTGCCACCAGCAGAGGCCGGGACACTGAAGCTTTCTTT. Based on the CDR3 plus reference TRBV15 and TRBJ1-1, the full variable domain is DAMVIQNPRYQVTQFGKPVTLSCSQTLNHNVMYWYQQKSSQAPKLLFHYYDKDFNNEADTPDNFQSRRPNTSFCFLDIRSPGLGDTAMYLCATSRGRDTEAFFGQGTRLTVV.

The chain uses TRBV2 and TRBJ2-3; TRBD1 is a possible D gene (5 bases). This CDR3 is built from 13 residues. CDR1 is SNHLY, CDR2 FYNNEI, per germline. With 5 bases removed from V and 2 bases from J, the gap between germline ends came to 8 bases. In nucleotides, the CDR3 is TGTGCCAGCAGTACAGGACCCACAGATACGCAGTATTTT. Translated: CASSTGPTDTQYF.

This clonotype was detected only a few times. This chain links TRBV6-1 with TRBJ1-1, with D perhaps TRBD1 (6 bases). Germline CDR1 MNHNS, CDR2 SASEGT. Trimming took off 6 bases at V and 7 bases at J, with 15 bases between the two ends. The CDR3 is 13 amino acids. The CDR3 region is CASSLEGGHEAFF. CDR3 nucleotide sequence: TGTGCCAGCAGCCTAGAGGGGGGCCATGAAGCTTTCTTT.

This clonotype was detected a few times. Germline is not matched at one junction end, which may reflect a read error. This rearrangement joins TRBV7-2 to TRBJ1-5; no clear D. The CDR3 length is 16 residues. The V gene's germline CDR1 is SGHTA and CDR2 FQGNSA. CDR3 amino acids: CASSQDAARIRQPQHF. CDR3 bases: TGCGCCAGCAGCCAAGATGCGGCAAGGATACGCCAGCCCCAGCATTTT. Using reference TRBV7-2 and TRBJ1-5 for the parts outside the CDR3, the full variable domain is GAGVSQSPSNKVTEKGKDVELRCDPISGHTALYWYRQSLGQGLEFLIYFQGNSAPDKSGLPSDRFSAERTGGSVSTLTIQRTQQEDSAVYLCASSQDAARIRQPQHFGDGTRLSIL.

The chain recombines TRBV20-1 with TRBJ2-7; 7 bases align to TRBD2. The CDR3 runs 12 residues. CDR1 and CDR2 (germline): DFQATT, SNEGSKA (reference sequence). J was trimmed by 3 bases and V by 5 bases; bases with no gene match: 4. CDR3 in DNA: TGCAGTGCTGACCGGGGGGTCTACGAGCAGTACTTC. Translation: CSADRGVYEQYF.

This clonotype was observed at least ten times. This rearrangement joins TRBV29-1 to TRBJ1-1; D remains unclear. The germline CDR1 and CDR2 sequences are SQVTM and ANQGSEA. Trimming cost V 3 bases and J 1 base, with 9 bases left between them. The CDR3 spans 13 residues. The CDR3 sequence is CSVDNGENTEAFF. Written as DNA, the CDR3 is TGCAGCGTTGATAACGGGGAGAACACTGAAGCTTTCTTT.

The CDR3 sequence is CASSSILSGPTNYGYTF. DNA of the CDR3: TGTGCCAGCAGTTCAATCCTTTCGGGACCCACTAACTATGGCTACACCTTC. The chain has TRBV12-3 or TRBV12-4 and TRBJ1-2; weak D call: TRBD1 (5 bases). Trimming removed 4 bases at V and 0 bases at J, with 18 bases between. The CDR3 extends over 17 amino acids.

This clonotype showed up just once. The V gene is TRBV20-1, the J gene TRBJ2-5, with TRBD2 as a possible D gene (7 bases). This CDR3 has 15 amino acids. Per germline, CDR1 DFQATT and CDR2 SNEGSKA (reference sequence). This CDR3 reads CSSGEGSNIQETQYF. The CDR3 DNA reads TGCAGCTCAGGGGAGGGCAGCAATATTCAAGAGACCCAGTACTTC.

The chain uses TRBV5-4 and TRBJ2-5; D might be TRBD1 (6 bases). The CDR3 covers 17 residues. CDR1 is SGHNT and CDR2 is YYREEE in the germline V gene (reference sequence). The V gene lost 2 bases and the J gene lost 4 bases, with 21 bases spanning the gap. The CDR3 here is CASSLIIGQGGAETQYF. The CDR3 DNA sequence: TGTGCCAGCAGCTTAATAATTGGGCAAGGGGGAGCAGAGACCCAGTACTTC.

Remarks on this clonotype: A much larger clone lies a single base off, so this may be a read error. This chain connects TRBV24-1 to TRBJ1-5; TRBD1 might be the D (6 bases). CDR3 length: 16 amino acids. Trimming stripped 7 bases from V and 2 bases from J, with 17 bases between. CDR1 is KGHDR, CDR2 SFDVKD, per germline. CDR3 amino acids: CATSLAGAGRNQPQHF. The CDR3 nucleotides read TGTGCCACCAGCTTAGCAGGGGCAGGGCGCAATCAGCCCCAGCATTTT.

This rearrangement joins TRBV4-2 to TRBJ2-5; D gene uncertain. The CDR3 consists of 14 residues. V lost 1 base, J lost 2 bases, and 8 bases lay in between. Germline lookup yields CDR1 LGHNA and CDR2 YNFKEQ. Here the CDR3 reads CASSQALVQETQYF. The CDR3 DNA reads TGTGCCAGCAGCCAAGCCCTGGTACAAGAGACCCAGTACTTC.

The V and J genes are TRBV20-1 and TRBJ1-5; 7 bases align to TRBD1. Losses at the gene ends were 2 bases for V and 3 bases for J; bases not matched to a gene: 4. CDR3 length: 14 amino acids. CDR1 and CDR2 (germline): DFQATT, SNEGSKA (reference sequence). In DNA form, the CDR3 reads TGCAGTGCTAGACCGGGACAGTACAATCAGCCCCAGCATTTT. This sequence encodes CSARPGQYNQPQHF.

The chain links TRBV29-1 to TRBJ1-1; D is possibly TRBD1 (6 bases). V was trimmed by 7 bases and J by 4 bases, leaving 13 bases between them. The CDR3 is 12 residues long. Germline CDR1 is SQVTM and CDR2 is ANQGSEA. CDR3 DNA: TGCAGCGGCGGACAGTTAGGCACTGAAGCTTTCTTT. This encodes CSGGQLGTEAFF.

The V gene is TRBV6-6, the J gene TRBJ2-2; TRBD1 matches 8 bases. Looked up from germline, CDR1 is MNHNY and CDR2 is SVGAGI (reference sequence). CDR3 size: 15 residues. V dropped 5 bases and J dropped 4; count of bases not matched to a gene: 6. CDR3 sequence reads: CASSRTGLTTGELFF. For the CDR3, the DNA is TGTGCCAGCAGTAGGACAGGGTTGACCACCGGGGAGCTGTTTTTT.